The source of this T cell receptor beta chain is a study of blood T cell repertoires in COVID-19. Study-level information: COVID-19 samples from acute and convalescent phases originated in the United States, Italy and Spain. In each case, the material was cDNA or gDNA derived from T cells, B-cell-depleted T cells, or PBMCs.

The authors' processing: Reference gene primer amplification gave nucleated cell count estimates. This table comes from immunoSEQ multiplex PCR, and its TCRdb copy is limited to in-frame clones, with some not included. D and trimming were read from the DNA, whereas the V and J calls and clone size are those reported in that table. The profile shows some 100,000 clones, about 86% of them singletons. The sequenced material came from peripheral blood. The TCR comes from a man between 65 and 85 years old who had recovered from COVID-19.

The CDR3, as DNA: TGTGCCACCAGTGACCCCCTCCCAGGTAGCGCCAACAATGAGCAGTTCTTC. Its translation: CATSDPLPGSANNEQFF. The chain has TRBV24-1 and TRBJ2-1; D perhaps matches TRBD2 (5 bases). The V end lost 4 bases, the J end lost 5 bases, and 20 bases lay between the germline ends. In germline, CDR1 is KGHDR, CDR2 SFDVKD. CDR3 length: 17 residues.